A selection of T cell receptor beta chains follows, all from one sample in a study of blood T cells in healthy people across ages. TCRdb re-called the 5' RACE reads through MiXCR, storing one row per CDR3 protein. There are some 850,000 distinct CDR3 sequences in the sample; 25% to 30% occur only once, and about 3% lies in the top ten. These data are also associated with another study on T cells of mothers and their children.

The sequenced material came from blood. Every receptor here comes from a boy aged 5-17 years in good health. Each CDR3 is given with its conserved first and last residue. A D gene is named only where the DNA matches it firmly. A row's size may be missing; if present it is once, few, many or a size class.

clone size	V gene	D gene	J gene	CDR3 DNA	CDR3 protein
few	TRBV12-3/TRBV12-4	-	TRBJ2-5	TGTGCCAGCAGTTTAGTTGGCTACCATGAGACCCAGTACTTC	CASSLVGYHETQYF
-	TRBV29-1	-	TRBJ2-5	TGCAGCGTTGAATGGAGGGGACAAGAGACCCAGTACTTC	CSVEWRGQETQYF
few	TRBV4-1	-	TRBJ2-6	TGCGCCAGCAGCCAATTAGCTACACAGGACTTGGGGGCGTTGAGCTCTGGGGCCAACGTCCTGACTTTC	CASSQLATQDLGALSSGANVLTF
few	TRBV4-1	-	TRBJ2-7	TGCGCCAGCAGCCAAGGTTCAGACTCCTACGAGCAGTACTTC	CASSQGSDSYEQYF
-	TRBV27	TRBD2	TRBJ2-1	TGTGCCAGCAGTTCCGGGACTAGCGGGAACAATGAGCAGTTCTTC	CASSSGTSGNNEQFF
-	TRBV18	-	TRBJ1-1	TGTGCCAGCGCCCCCGGGCAGGGGATGAACACTGAAGCTTTCTTT	CASAPGQGMNTEAFF
few	TRBV13	TRBD1	TRBJ2-5	TGTGCCAGCAGCTTGACAGGGGATGCGGAGACCCAGTACTTC	CASSLTGDAETQYF
few	TRBV6-1	TRBD2	TRBJ2-5	TGTGCCAGCACTAGCGGGGGGGCCCGGGAGACCCAGTACTTC	CASTSGGARETQYF
-	TRBV20-1	TRBD1	TRBJ2-1	TGCAGTGCTAGCGACGACAGGGGCTATGAGCAGTTCTTC	CSASDDRGYEQFF
-	TRBV20-1	-	TRBJ2-5	TGCAGTGCTTTTACAGAGACCCAGTACTTC	CSAFTETQYF
-	TRBV7-9	-	TRBJ2-7	TGTGCCAGCAGCTCCGGGGAGAACTACGAGCAGTACTTC	CASSSGENYEQYF
few	TRBV3-1	TRBD2	TRBJ2-5	TGTGCCAGCAGCCAAGAAAGGACTAGCGGGGCCCAAGAGACCCAGTACTTC	CASSQERTSGAQETQYF
-	TRBV7-2	-	TRBJ1-4	TGTGCCAGCAGCTTTTCTTCAGGGCCCTACGAAAAACTGTTTTTT	CASSFSSGPYEKLFF
few	TRBV7-3	-	TRBJ2-3	TGTGCCAGCCGCCAATTCCCACTTAGCACAGATACGCAGTATTTT	CASRQFPLSTDTQYF
-	TRBV4-1	TRBD1	TRBJ2-6	TGCGCCAGCAACCCAGGGACAGCCCTCTCTGGGGCCAACGTCCTGACTTTC	CASNPGTALSGANVLTF
-	TRBV5-1	TRBD1	TRBJ2-7	TGCGCCAGCAGCTTGGCCAGTGGACAGGGGGCCTACGAGCAGTACTTC	CASSLASGQGAYEQYF
-	TRBV10-3	-	TRBJ1-2	TGTGCCATCAGACCCTTACAGGGTAACTATGGCTACACCTTC	CAIRPLQGNYGYTF
few	TRBV2	-	TRBJ1-1	TGTGCCAGCAGTGAAAGTCGGACGGGGATGAACACTGAAGCTTTCTTT	CASSESRTGMNTEAFF
few	TRBV4-2	-	TRBJ1-3	TGTGCCAGCAGCCAAGCAGCGGGGGCGTCTGGAAACACCATATATTTT	CASSQAAGASGNTIYF
few	TRBV20-1	-	TRBJ2-5	TGCAGTGCTAGAGATTCGGTAGTCCGAAAGACCCAGTACTTC	CSARDSVVRKTQYF
few	TRBV28	TRBD2	TRBJ2-3	TGTGCCAGCAGTTTACTAGCGGGGTCCGCGCAGTATTTT	CASSLLAGSAQYF
few	TRBV28	TRBD2	TRBJ2-1	TGTGCCAGCAGCCAGAAGGGTAGCGGGCCAAGCTCCTACAATGAGCAGTTCTTC	CASSQKGSGPSSYNEQFF
few	TRBV29-1	-	TRBJ2-6	TGCAGCGTCCTATCACCAATCGTTCAGGATCGATGGAGCTCTGGGGCCAACGTCCTGACTTTC	CSVLSPIVQDRWSSGANVLTF
few	TRBV7-2	-	TRBJ1-2	TGTGCCAGCAGCTGGTTGGGGGGGAATGGCTACACCTTC	CASSWLGGNGYTF
-	TRBV5-1	TRBD1	TRBJ2-4	TGCGCCAGCAGCTACCGGACAGGGCTGAAAAACATTCAGTACTTC	CASSYRTGLKNIQYF
-	TRBV9	-	TRBJ1-2	TGTGCCAGCAGCTCCCAGGGAGGTTGGAATGGCTACACCTTC	CASSSQGGWNGYTF
few	TRBV28	-	TRBJ2-7	TGCGCCAGCAGTCCGACCGGGCAGCCCAAAGCCTACGAGCAGTACTTC	CASSPTGQPKAYEQYF
-	TRBV10-3	-	TRBJ2-3	TGTGCCATCAGGCCTTGGGGAGGAGATACGCAGTATTTT	CAIRPWGGDTQYF
-	TRBV20-1	TRBD2	TRBJ2-1	TGCAGTGCTGGCGGGAGCGGCTACAATGAGCAGTTCTTC	CSAGGSGYNEQFF
-	TRBV28	-	TRBJ2-2	TGTGCCAGCAGGGAGAACACCGGGGAGCTGTTTTTT	CASRENTGELFF
-	TRBV12-3/TRBV12-4	-	TRBJ1-1	TGTGCCAGCAGAATCACGAGTAGGGCTGAAGCTTTCTTT	CASRITSRAEAFF
-	TRBV4-1	TRBD1	TRBJ2-2	TGCGCCAGCAGCCAACAACAGGGGGATAGGACCGGGGAGCTGTTTTTT	CASSQQQGDRTGELFF
-	TRBV12-3/TRBV12-4	-	TRBJ2-1	TGTGCCAGCAGTTTAGTGCCCCACAATGAGCAGTTCTTC	CASSLVPHNEQFF
-	TRBV29-1	-	TRBJ1-1	TGCAGCCGGTACCGGGGCAGGCCTATGAACACTGAAGCTTTCTTT	CSRYRGRPMNTEAFF
-	TRBV12-3/TRBV12-4	-	TRBJ2-1	TGTGCCAGCAGACTGGGGGTTGAGCAGTTCTTC	CASRLGVEQFF